The rows below give T cell receptor beta chains drawn from one sample of a study of T cells in Graves' hyperthyroidism and ophthalmopathy. MiXCR, applied by TCRdb to the multiplex PCR reads, yields one record per CDR3 protein. The sample records a few hundred thousand distinct CDR3 sequences, under 15% being singletons. The sample taken for sequencing was blood. The receptors come from a woman aged 25 to 39 with Graves' hyperthyroidism. The CDR3 runs from the conserved cysteine through the conserved F or W. The D gene is left open where the match is weak. Not all rows give a size; the values are once, few, many and, for expanded clones, a class.

CDR3 DNA: TGTGCCAGCAGTGAATCCCAGGGAGGTGGCAAAAACATTCAGTACTTC; CDR3 protein: CASSESQGGGKNIQYF; D gene: .; clone size: many; V gene: TRBV2; J gene: TRBJ2-4
CDR3 DNA: TGCAGTGCCAGGGAGGGATTCTACGAGCAGTACTTC; CDR3 protein: CSAREGFYEQYF; D gene: TRBD2; clone size: many; V gene: TRBV20-1; J gene: TRBJ2-7
CDR3 DNA: TGTGCCAGCTCACCAGGGGGGGGTGTCCCCTACGAGCAGTACTTC; CDR3 protein: CASSPGGGVPYEQYF; D gene: TRBD2; clone size: many; V gene: TRBV18; J gene: TRBJ2-7
CDR3 DNA: TGCGCCAGCAGCTTGACTAGCGGGAGTGGAACAGATACGCAGTATTTT; CDR3 protein: CASSLTSGSGTDTQYF; D gene: TRBD2; clone size: many; V gene: TRBV5-1; J gene: TRBJ2-3
CDR3 DNA: TGCAGTGCCTGGAGTCCTAAGGACTATGGCTACACCTTC; CDR3 protein: CSAWSPKDYGYTF; D gene: .; clone size: .; V gene: TRBV20-1; J gene: TRBJ1-2
CDR3 DNA: TGTGCCAGCAGCGTATCGGGACTCCCGAGGGGCGGGGAGCAGTTCTTC; CDR3 protein: CASSVSGLPRGGEQFF; D gene: .; clone size: few; V gene: TRBV7-3; J gene: TRBJ2-1
CDR3 DNA: TGTGCCAGCAGCTTGATGGAGCTGTATGGCTACACCTTC; CDR3 protein: CASSLMELYGYTF; D gene: .; clone size: few; V gene: TRBV7-9; J gene: TRBJ1-2
CDR3 DNA: TGCAGTGCTAGAGGACTAGTCGGGTTCCGGAAAGAGACCCAGTACTTC; CDR3 protein: CSARGLVGFRKETQYF; D gene: .; clone size: many; V gene: TRBV20-1; J gene: TRBJ2-5
CDR3 DNA: TGTGCCAGCAGTTTATCGGCAGGGATTAATTCACCCCTCCACTTT; CDR3 protein: CASSLSAGINSPLHF; D gene: .; clone size: .; V gene: TRBV28; J gene: TRBJ1-6
CDR3 DNA: TGTGCCACCAGCAGCGACTTTGGTCTAGGAAGGAGCGACCCCGAGGATACGCAGTATTTT; CDR3 protein: CATSSDFGLGRSDPEDTQYF; D gene: .; clone size: .; V gene: TRBV15; J gene: TRBJ2-3
CDR3 DNA: TGTGCCAGCAGCTTAGATACGGGGAGTGGCACTGAAGCTTTCTTT; CDR3 protein: CASSLDTGSGTEAFF; D gene: .; clone size: many; V gene: TRBV11-1; J gene: TRBJ1-1
CDR3 DNA: TGCGCCAGCAGCTTGACCCTAGAGAAAATCTTTTCCTACGAGCAGTACTTC; CDR3 protein: CASSLTLEKIFSYEQYF; D gene: .; clone size: .; V gene: TRBV5-1; J gene: TRBJ2-7
CDR3 DNA: TGTGCCAGCAGCTTAGGGGCAGGGTGGATTCAGCCCCAGCATTTT; CDR3 protein: CASSLGAGWIQPQHF; D gene: .; clone size: .; V gene: TRBV7-2; J gene: TRBJ1-5
CDR3 DNA: TGTGCCATCAGTGAACAGGACGTCCAGCCCCAGCATTTT; CDR3 protein: CAISEQDVQPQHF; D gene: .; clone size: .; V gene: TRBV10-3; J gene: TRBJ1-5
CDR3 DNA: TGCAGCGTTGATCCTAGCGGGAGATACAATGAGCAGTTCTTC; CDR3 protein: CSVDPSGRYNEQFF; D gene: TRBD2; clone size: many; V gene: TRBV29-1; J gene: TRBJ2-1
CDR3 DNA: TGCGCCAGCAGCCGAACCCAGGCGGGAGGGCGAGGGGAGACCCAGTACTTC; CDR3 protein: CASSRTQAGGRGETQYF; D gene: TRBD2; clone size: few; V gene: TRBV4-1; J gene: TRBJ2-5
CDR3 DNA: TGCGCCAGCAGCTTCCGGAGCGGGGGTTCACCCCTCCACTTT; CDR3 protein: CASSFRSGGSPLHF; D gene: .; clone size: many; V gene: TRBV5-1; J gene: TRBJ1-6
CDR3 DNA: TGTGCCAGTCTGGGACATAACAATGAGCAGTTCTTC; CDR3 protein: CASLGHNNEQFF; D gene: .; clone size: few; V gene: TRBV24-1; J gene: TRBJ2-1
CDR3 DNA: TGTGCCAGCAGTTTGCCCCGGGACAGGTCGAACTATGGCTACACCTTC; CDR3 protein: CASSLPRDRSNYGYTF; D gene: TRBD1; clone size: many; V gene: TRBV28; J gene: TRBJ1-2
CDR3 DNA: TGTGCCAGCGGGACCCCAAGGACAACCTTAAATGAGCAGTTCTTC; CDR3 protein: CASGTPRTTLNEQFF; D gene: .; clone size: .; V gene: TRBV7-9; J gene: TRBJ2-1
CDR3 DNA: TGTGCCAGCAGCAATAGACTAGCGGGAGCATCAGATACGCAGTATTTT; CDR3 protein: CASSNRLAGASDTQYF; D gene: TRBD2; clone size: many; V gene: TRBV14; J gene: TRBJ2-3
CDR3 DNA: TGTGCCTGGAGTGCCTTCCAGGAAGCTTTCTTT; CDR3 protein: CAWSAFQEAFF; D gene: .; clone size: many; V gene: TRBV30; J gene: TRBJ1-1
CDR3 DNA: TGTGCCAGCAGTTTTAGGGGGTTGGACAATCAGCCCCAGCATTTT; CDR3 protein: CASSFRGLDNQPQHF; D gene: .; clone size: .; V gene: TRBV28; J gene: TRBJ1-5
CDR3 DNA: TGTGCCTGGAGTGTACCAGGGGGCGGCTCCTACGAGCAGTACTTC; CDR3 protein: CAWSVPGGGSYEQYF; D gene: TRBD1; clone size: .; V gene: TRBV30; J gene: TRBJ2-7
CDR3 DNA: TGTGCCAGCTCGGGACAGGGATATGGTGAGCAGTTCTTC; CDR3 protein: CASSGQGYGEQFF; D gene: TRBD1; clone size: .; V gene: TRBV9; J gene: TRBJ2-1
CDR3 DNA: TGTGCCACCAGTGACCCGGGACAGGGAATCTACGAGCAGTACTTC; CDR3 protein: CATSDPGQGIYEQYF; D gene: TRBD1; clone size: many; V gene: TRBV24-1; J gene: TRBJ2-7
CDR3 DNA: TGTGCCAGCAGGACCCAGGGGCGGGGCGAGCAGTACTTC; CDR3 protein: CASRTQGRGEQYF; D gene: .; clone size: .; V gene: TRBV28; J gene: TRBJ2-7
CDR3 DNA: TGTGCCATCAGTGGCGAGAGCTCCTATAATTCACCCCTCCACTTT; CDR3 protein: CAISGESSYNSPLHF; D gene: .; clone size: .; V gene: TRBV10-3; J gene: TRBJ1-6
CDR3 DNA: TGCAGTGCAGAGCGGGACTATTCCTACGAGCAGTACTTC; CDR3 protein: CSAERDYSYEQYF; D gene: TRBD2; clone size: many; V gene: TRBV20-1; J gene: TRBJ2-7
CDR3 DNA: TGTGCCAGCAGCTTAGGGGGAGGGGTCGCCTACGAGCAGTACTTC; CDR3 protein: CASSLGGGVAYEQYF; D gene: TRBD2; clone size: many; V gene: TRBV13; J gene: TRBJ2-7
CDR3 DNA: TGTGCCAGCAGCTGGAGGGGAGAAGAGACCCAGTACTTC; CDR3 protein: CASSWRGEETQYF; D gene: .; clone size: many; V gene: TRBV11-2; J gene: TRBJ2-5
CDR3 DNA: TGTGCCAGTACAGGGGGCACTAATGAAAAACTGTTTTTT; CDR3 protein: CASTGGTNEKLFF; D gene: TRBD1; clone size: .; V gene: TRBV25-1; J gene: TRBJ1-4
CDR3 DNA: TGCAGTGCTAGAGGGTCTCCCCCAGGGGGCTACGAGCAGTACTTC; CDR3 protein: CSARGSPPGGYEQYF; D gene: TRBD1; clone size: many; V gene: TRBV20-1; J gene: TRBJ2-7
CDR3 DNA: TGTGCCAGCACCTTAAGGGGCTTAACCGAGCAGTTCTTC; CDR3 protein: CASTLRGLTEQFF; D gene: .; clone size: few; V gene: TRBV2; J gene: TRBJ2-1